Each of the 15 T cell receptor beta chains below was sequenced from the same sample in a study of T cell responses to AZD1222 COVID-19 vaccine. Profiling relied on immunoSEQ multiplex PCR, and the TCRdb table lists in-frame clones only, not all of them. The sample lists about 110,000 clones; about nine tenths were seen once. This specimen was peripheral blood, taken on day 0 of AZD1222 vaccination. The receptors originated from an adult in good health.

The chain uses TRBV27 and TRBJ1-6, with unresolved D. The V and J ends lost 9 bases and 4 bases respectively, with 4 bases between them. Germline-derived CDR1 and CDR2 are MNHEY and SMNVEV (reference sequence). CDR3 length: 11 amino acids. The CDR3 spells CASLYNSPLHF. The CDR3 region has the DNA TGTGCCAGTCTTTATAATTCACCCCTCCACTTT.

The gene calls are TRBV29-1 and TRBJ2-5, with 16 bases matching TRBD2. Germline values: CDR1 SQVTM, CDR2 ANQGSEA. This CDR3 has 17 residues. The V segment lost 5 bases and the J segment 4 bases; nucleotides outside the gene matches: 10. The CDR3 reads CSVQKVGTSGRGETQYF. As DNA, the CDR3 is TGCAGCGTTCAAAAAGTCGGGACTAGCGGGAGGGGAGAGACCCAGTACTTC.

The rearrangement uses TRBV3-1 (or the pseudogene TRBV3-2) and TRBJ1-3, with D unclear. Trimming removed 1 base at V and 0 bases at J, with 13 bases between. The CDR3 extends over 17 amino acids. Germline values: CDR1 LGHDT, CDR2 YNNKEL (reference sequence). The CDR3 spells CASSQGVIGFSGNTIYF. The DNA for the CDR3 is TGTGCCAGCAGCCAAGGCGTTATCGGGTTCTCTGGAAACACCATATATTTT.

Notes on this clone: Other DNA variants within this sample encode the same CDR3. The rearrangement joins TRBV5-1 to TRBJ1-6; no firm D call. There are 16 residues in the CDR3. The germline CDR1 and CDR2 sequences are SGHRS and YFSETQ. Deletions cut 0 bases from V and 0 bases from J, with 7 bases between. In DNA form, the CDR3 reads TGCGCCAGCAGCTTGGATCAGAGCTCCTATAATTCACCCCTCCACTTT. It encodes CASSLDQSSYNSPLHF.

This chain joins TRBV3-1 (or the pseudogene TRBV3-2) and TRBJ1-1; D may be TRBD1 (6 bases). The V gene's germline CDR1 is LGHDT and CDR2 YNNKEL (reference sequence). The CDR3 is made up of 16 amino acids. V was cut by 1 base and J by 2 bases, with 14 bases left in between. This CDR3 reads CASSQARGLRNTEAFF. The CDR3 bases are TGTGCCAGCAGCCAAGCGCGGGGGCTAAGAAACACTGAAGCTTTCTTT.

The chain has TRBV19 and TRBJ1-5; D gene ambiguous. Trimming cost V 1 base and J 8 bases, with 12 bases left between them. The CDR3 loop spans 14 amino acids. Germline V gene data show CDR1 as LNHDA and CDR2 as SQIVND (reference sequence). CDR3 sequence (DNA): TGTGCCAGTAGTATAGCAAGGGTTTCTGAGCCCCAGCATTTT. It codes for CASSIARVSEPQHF.

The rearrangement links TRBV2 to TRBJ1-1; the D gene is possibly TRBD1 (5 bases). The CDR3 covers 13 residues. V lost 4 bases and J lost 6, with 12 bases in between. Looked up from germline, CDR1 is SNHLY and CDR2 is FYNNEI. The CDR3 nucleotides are TGTGCCAGCAGTGTAGACAGAGGGGCTGAAGCTTTCTTT. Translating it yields CASSVDRGAEAFF.

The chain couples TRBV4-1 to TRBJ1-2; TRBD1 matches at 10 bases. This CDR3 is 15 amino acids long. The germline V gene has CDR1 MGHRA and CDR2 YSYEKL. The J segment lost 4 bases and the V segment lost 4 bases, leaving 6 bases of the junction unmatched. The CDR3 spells CASSRRDRGGYGYTF. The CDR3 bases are TGCGCCAGCAGCCGCCGGGACAGGGGAGGCTATGGCTACACCTTC.

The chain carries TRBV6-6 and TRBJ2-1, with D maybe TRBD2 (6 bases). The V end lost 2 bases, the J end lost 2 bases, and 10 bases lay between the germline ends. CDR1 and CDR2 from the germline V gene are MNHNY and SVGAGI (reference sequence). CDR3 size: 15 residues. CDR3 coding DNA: TGTGCCAGCAGTTACGGGGCGGGACCCTACAATGAGCAGTTCTTC. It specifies CASSYGAGPYNEQFF.

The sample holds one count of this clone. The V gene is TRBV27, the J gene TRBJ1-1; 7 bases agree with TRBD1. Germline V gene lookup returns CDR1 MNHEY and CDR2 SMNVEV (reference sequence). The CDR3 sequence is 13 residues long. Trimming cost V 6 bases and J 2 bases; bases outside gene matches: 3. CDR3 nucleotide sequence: TGTGCCAGCAGGGGACAGCTTAACACTGAAGCTTTCTTT. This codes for CASRGQLNTEAFF.

The CDR3 sequence: CSTRTSTNEKLFF. The CDR3 coding sequence is TGCAGCACACGCACCTCAACTAATGAAAAACTGTTTTTT. J is TRBJ1-4 and V is TRBV29-1, with no clear D. V lost 8 bases to trimming and J lost 0 bases, with 10 bases between them. There are 13 residues in the CDR3. Germline CDR1 SQVTM, CDR2 ANQGSEA.

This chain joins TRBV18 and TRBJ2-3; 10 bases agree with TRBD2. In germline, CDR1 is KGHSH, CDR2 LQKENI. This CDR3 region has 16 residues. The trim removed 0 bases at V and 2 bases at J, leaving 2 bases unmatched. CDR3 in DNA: TGTGCCAGCTCACCACCTAGCGGGAGGTCCACAGATACGCAGTATTTT. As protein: CASSPPSGRSTDTQYF.

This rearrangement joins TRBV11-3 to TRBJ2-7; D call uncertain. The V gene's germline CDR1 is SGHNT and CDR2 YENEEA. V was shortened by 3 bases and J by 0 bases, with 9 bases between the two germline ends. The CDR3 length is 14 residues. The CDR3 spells CASSLAVNSYEQYF. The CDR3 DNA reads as TGTGCCAGCAGCTTGGCTGTCAACTCCTACGAGCAGTACTTC.

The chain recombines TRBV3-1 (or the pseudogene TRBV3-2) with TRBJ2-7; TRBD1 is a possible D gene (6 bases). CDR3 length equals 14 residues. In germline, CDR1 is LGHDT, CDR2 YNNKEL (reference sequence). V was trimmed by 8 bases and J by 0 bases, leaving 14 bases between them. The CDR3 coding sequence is TGTGCCAGCGGGGGCGACCTCAACTCCTACGAGCAGTACTTC. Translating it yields CASGGDLNSYEQYF.

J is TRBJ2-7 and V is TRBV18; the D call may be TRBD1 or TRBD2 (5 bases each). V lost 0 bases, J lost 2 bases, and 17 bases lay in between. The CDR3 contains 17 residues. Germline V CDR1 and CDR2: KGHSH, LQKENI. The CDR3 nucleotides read TGTGCCAGCTCACCACCACGGGGCAGGGAAAGCACCTACGAGCAGTACTTC. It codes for CASSPPRGRESTYEQYF.